This T cell receptor beta chain was recovered during a study of blood T cell repertoires in COVID-19. TCRdb's table, derived via immunoSEQ multiplex PCR, lists solely in-frame clones and lacks some. This table holds just over 300,000 clones, approximately 88% found once. Trimming pared 0 bases from V and 1 base from J, leaving 14 bases between. The CDR3 loop spans 17 amino acids. Germline lookup yields CDR1 LNHNV and CDR2 YYDKDF (reference sequence). This clone has a single count. The sample consisted of PBMCs or T cells enriched from blood (not recorded which). The chain joins TRBV15 to TRBJ2-3; possible D gene TRBD2, 6 bases. The receptor was isolated from a woman under 30 who had recovered from COVID-19. CDR3 region: CATSREARTIRTDTQYF. The CDR3 DNA follows: TGTGCCACCAGCAGAGAGGCTCGGACTATACGCACAGATACGCAGTATTTT.